This T cell receptor beta chain was obtained from a study of cytomegalovirus exposure and HLA in healthy donors. General study results and limits: Most TCR sequences proved rare, with some public TCRs found in many donors.

The count of this clone is one. As yet, its antigen is unknown. The donors formed part of the 120-subject validation cohort, distinct from the roughly 660-subject first cohort. The method was immunoSEQ multiplex PCR; TCRdb's version includes in-frame clones alone and lacks a portion of them. Found here are 92,000 or so clones, about 96% of them singletons; the top ten hold around 0.78%. The sequencing input was PBMCs. The clonotype originates from a man younger than 30 in good health and CMV-seronegative.

This chain's CDR3 is CASSVGEDYGYTF. The CDR3 DNA is TGTGCCAGCAGCGTAGGGGAGGACTATGGCTACACCTTC. The rearrangement uses TRBV9 and TRBJ1-2; D is ambiguous. The CDR3 covers 13 residues. Germline V gene lookup returns CDR1 SGDLS and CDR2 YYNGEE. The V end lost 0 bases, the J end lost 3 bases, and 6 bases lay between the germline ends.